A single sample gave rise to the 17 T cell receptor beta chains below, sequenced in a study of PD-1 blockade in classical Hodgkin lymphoma. Each patient relapsed following autologous stem cell transplantation, and prior brentuximab vedotin exposure differed. Produced via immunoSEQ multiplex PCR; TCRdb's table is partial and in-frame only. In the table there are about 30,000 clones, roughly 70% of which are singletons. The sample in question was peripheral blood mononuclear cells (PBMCs), obtained before the second cycle of nivolumab. These receptors all come from a human donor with classical Hodgkin lymphoma.

The rearrangement joins TRBV5-1 to TRBJ2-3; D might be TRBD2 (6 bases). The CDR3 has 13 residues. The germline V gene encodes CDR1 SGHRS and CDR2 YFSETQ. V was cut by 2 bases and J by 6 bases, with 10 bases left in between. The DNA of the CDR3 is TGCGCCAGCAGCTTCTGGGGGAGGGATACGCAGTATTTT. Its translation is CASSFWGRDTQYF. Filled out from reference TRBV5-1 and TRBJ2-3, the complete variable domain reads KAGVTQTPRYLIKTRGQQVTLSCSPISGHRSVSWYQQTPGQGLQFLFEYFSETQRNKGNFPGRFSGRQFSNSRSEMNVSTLELGDSALYLCASSFWGRDTQYFGPGTRLTVL.

This clone was seen just once. The rearrangement joins TRBV6-5 to TRBJ1-1; TRBD1 agrees at 7 bases. The CDR3 has 14 residues. The V gene's germline CDR1 is MNHEY and CDR2 SVGAGI. The J segment lost 4 bases and the V segment lost 3 bases, leaving 5 bases of the junction unmatched. CDR3 residues: CASSYTGVGTEAFF. Here the CDR3 DNA reads TGTGCCAGCAGTTATACAGGGGTTGGCACTGAAGCTTTCTTT.

The chain has TRBV5-1 and TRBJ2-7; 8 bases are shared with TRBD1. The CDR3 loop spans 15 amino acids. Germline CDR1 reads SGHRS; CDR2 reads YFSETQ. V dropped 1 base and J dropped 3; count of bases not matched to a gene: 6. The CDR3, as DNA: TGCGCCAGCAGCTTGACAGGGGGTACTGGCTACGAGCAGTACTTC. Translated: CASSLTGGTGYEQYF.

V is TRBV18 and J is TRBJ1-1, with TRBD1 as a possible D gene (5 bases). The length of the CDR3 is 15 residues. Per germline, CDR1 KGHSH and CDR2 LQKENI. Trimming cost V 3 bases and J 0 bases, with 11 bases left between them. The CDR3 sequence: CASSPRQTLNTEAFF. Here the CDR3 DNA reads TGTGCCAGCTCACCTAGACAGACCTTGAACACTGAAGCTTTCTTT.

The gene calls are TRBV6-1 and TRBJ2-6; TRBD1 is a possible D gene (6 bases). Germline V lookup: CDR1 MNHNS, CDR2 SASEGT. The CDR3 length is 15 residues. Trimming left V 7 bases short and J 0 bases short, with 10 bases between. DNA for the CDR3: TGTGCCAGCATGCCACAGGGCTCTGGGGCCAACGTCCTGACTTTC. Amino acids: CASMPQGSGANVLTF.

The chain carries TRBV6-5 and TRBJ1-1, with D perhaps TRBD1 (5 bases). The germline V gene has CDR1 MNHEY and CDR2 SVGAGI. This CDR3 has 15 amino acids. V shed 7 bases and J shed 3 bases, with 18 bases lying between them. The CDR3: CASTIQAAGYTEAFF. In DNA, the CDR3 is TGTGCCAGCACTATACAGGCGGCAGGATACACTGAAGCTTTCTTT.

This chain links TRBV5-1 with TRBJ2-5; tentatively, D is TRBD1 (6 bases). V was trimmed by 1 base and J by 5 bases, leaving 6 bases between them. Germline V gene lookup returns CDR1 SGHRS and CDR2 YFSETQ. The CDR3 is 12 residues long. The CDR3 protein is CASSLTGETQYF. CDR3 nucleotide sequence: TGCGCCAGCAGCTTGACAGGGGAGACCCAGTACTTC. Looking up the rest from reference TRBV5-1 and TRBJ2-5 gives the full variable domain: KAGVTQTPRYLIKTRGQQVTLSCSPISGHRSVSWYQQTPGQGLQFLFEYFSETQRNKGNFPGRFSGRQFSNSRSEMNVSTLELGDSALYLCASSLTGETQYFGPGTRLLVL.

This clone has more than one count but fewer than ten. The rearrangement links TRBV9 to TRBJ2-3; D unclear. Germline V CDR1 and CDR2: SGDLS, YYNGEE. V dropped 2 bases and J dropped 2 bases, with 12 bases sitting between them. The CDR3 spans 15 residues. This CDR3 reads CASSVSGLNTDTQYF. CDR3 coding DNA: TGTGCCAGCAGCGTTTCCGGGCTGAACACAGATACGCAGTATTTT.

The genes are TRBV5-6 and TRBJ1-4; D perhaps matches TRBD1 (6 bases). Deletions cut 1 base from V and 7 bases from J, with 14 bases between. Germline V CDR1 and CDR2: SGHDT, YYEEEE. CDR3 length equals 15 residues. DNA of the CDR3: TGTGCCAGCAGCTTGTGGGGACATAGGTTTGAAAAACTGTTTTTT. Amino acid sequence: CASSLWGHRFEKLFF.

V and J are TRBV6-6 and TRBJ1-1, with D possibly matching TRBD1 (6 bases). The germline CDR1 and CDR2 sequences are MNHNY and SVGAGI (reference sequence). V was cut by 0 bases and J by 6 bases, with 11 bases left in between. CDR3 length equals 14 residues. Here the CDR3 DNA reads TGTGCCAGCAGTTACTCCAGGGGTGGATCTGAAGCTTTCTTT. Protein product: CASSYSRGGSEAFF.

The genes are TRBV28 and TRBJ2-7; TRBD1 matches at 9 bases. CDR3 length equals 15 residues. CDR1 is MDHEN and CDR2 is SYDVKM in the germline V gene. After removal of 5 bases from V and 4 bases from J, the junction contained 9 bases not matched to a gene. The CDR3, as DNA: TGTGCCAGCAGTCCAAGGTCGGACAGGGGTTACGAGCAGTACGTC. Amino acid sequence: CASSPRSDRGYEQYV.

The chain is built from TRBV6-1 and TRBJ1-2; D not resolved. Germline CDR1 is MNHNS and CDR2 is SASEGT. With 3 bases removed from V and 8 bases from J, the gap between germline ends came to 10 bases. This CDR3 has 12 residues. The CDR3 reads CASSEGYEGYTF. The CDR3 DNA reads as TGTGCCAGCAGTGAGGGCTATGAGGGCTACACCTTC.

This clone was detected ten times or more. Here the CDR3 DNA reads TGTGCCAGCAGGGGGGACCCCGGGGAGCTGTTTTTT. It encodes CASRGDPGELFF. The chain employs TRBV28 and TRBJ2-2; D is tentatively TRBD1 or TRBD2 (5 bases each). Germline V CDR1 and CDR2: MDHEN, SYDVKM. This CDR3 region has 12 residues. V was trimmed by 6 bases and J by 6 bases, leaving 8 bases between them.

This chain uses TRBV2 with TRBJ1-3, with TRBD1 matching 9 bases. Germline V CDR1 and CDR2: SNHLY, FYNNEI. The CDR3 is made up of 16 amino acids. Trimming cost V 5 bases and J 8 bases; bases outside gene matches: 13. This CDR3 is CASSPFTGGSGDTIYF. CDR3 sequence (DNA): TGTGCCAGCAGTCCCTTTACAGGGGGCTCGGGGGACACCATATATTTT.

The CDR3 nucleotides read TGCGCCAGCAGCTCCGGGACAGGCGAATATTACGAGCAGTACTTC. Translating it yields CASSSGTGEYYEQYF. The V gene is TRBV5-1, the J gene TRBJ2-7; TRBD1 aligns across 8 bases. V shed 3 bases and J 4 bases; nucleotides not matched to a gene: 9. Germline lookup yields CDR1 SGHRS and CDR2 YFSETQ. This CDR3 spans 15 amino acids. Full variable domain (remainder filled in from reference TRBV5-1 and TRBJ2-7): KAGVTQTPRYLIKTRGQQVTLSCSPISGHRSVSWYQQTPGQGLQFLFEYFSETQRNKGNFPGRFSGRQFSNSRSEMNVSTLELGDSALYLCASSSGTGEYYEQYFGPGTRLTVT.

This chain joins TRBV7-9 and TRBJ1-1; D ambiguous. Trimming left V 4 bases short and J 3 bases short, with 0 bases between. CDR1 is SEHNR, CDR2 FQNEAQ, per germline (reference sequence). The CDR3 length is 10 residues. In DNA, the CDR3 is TGTGCCAGCAGCTACACTGAAGCTTTCTTT. Protein: CASSYTEAFF.

By share of the sample, this clone is medium-sized. The junction and the germline gene differ at one end; a read error may be behind it. This chain uses TRBV2 with TRBJ2-7; TRBD2 might be the D (5 bases). Germline V lookup: CDR1 SNHLY, CDR2 FYNNEI. The CDR3 has 11 residues. The CDR3 spells CASSQAAEQYF. The CDR3 DNA reads as TGTGCCAGCAGTCAAGCGGCTGAGCAGTACTTC.